This T cell receptor beta chain was recovered during a study of lymphopenia after photon versus proton radiotherapy (dated by TCRdb to the late 2010s). As for the study more broadly: The immunological effects of photon versus proton radiation therapy were compared in patients with gastrointestinal tumors who developed high-grade lymphopenia. The cohort included approximately 22 patients with gastrointestinal tumors who developed lymphopenia after receiving either photon or proton therapy. The goal of the study was to characterize the differences between the two radiation modalities in how they affect the immune system. Overall results and qualifications from the work: After the lymphocyte count nadir, photon-treated repertoires showed oligoclonal expansion, especially of CD8+ Temra cells, which drove the drop in diversity. Across the cohort, an inverse correlation was found between a larger post-nadir drop in TCR diversity and overall survival time among patients who died. Relative stability during treatment was observed in proton-treated patients, whereas loss of naive T cells and TCR diversity and gain of effector/memory populations were observed in photon-treated patients. The authors looked at the survival association only in patients who died, and they framed better survival with proton therapy as a possibility rather than a demonstrated result.

Turning to this clone: Its antigen target is currently unknown. Base qualities are missing; no much larger clone stands one base away. The sample holds other DNA sequences that translate to the same CDR3.

The protocol used for the library was the immunoSEQ multiplex PCR assay. T cell repertoires were profiled by deep sequencing of rearranged TCR beta loci, alongside multiparametric flow cytometry. Sourced from immuneACCESS, this table was stored by TCRdb with only in-frame sequences that have V and J called. A share of the clones is absent; for the studies checked, an unresolved V gene accounts for under half, and the remainder has no known explanation. The table for this sample lists about 53,000 clones; approximately 82% of them were counted only once. The ten top clones hold just under 30% of the sample. The receptor was derived from a man aged 50 or older with gastric cancer. The source material was peripheral blood, sampled from a patient treated with photon-based radiotherapy.

The CDR3 reads as follows: CASSLRGEYEQYF. The DNA sequence is given as TGCGCCAGCAGCTTGCGGGGGGAATACGAGCAGTACTTC. Rearrangement joined TRBV5-1 to TRBJ2-7, with TRBD2 matching 7 junction bases. The CDR3 covers 13 residues, taking in both the cysteine and the phenylalanine. The CDR3 DNA has 39 bases and is translated from base 1. Germline trimming amounts to 1 base on V and 4 bases on J, with 2 as the count of junction bases outside the gene matches. From a lookup of the germline V gene, CDR1 and CDR2 are SGHRS and YFSETQ.